This is a list of T cell receptor beta chains from one sample in a study of CD8 T cells in ankylosing spondylitis. TCRdb re-called the 5' RACE reads through MiXCR, storing one row per CDR3 protein. The table has 450,000 or so distinct CDR3 sequences, 25% to 30% seen once. The sample comprised blood, either unsorted or a sorted T cell fraction (not recorded which). Every receptor here comes from a male donor with ankylosing spondylitis. The CDR3 runs from the conserved cysteine through the conserved F or W. The order of the fields is V gene, J gene, clone size, D gene, CDR3 DNA, CDR3 protein. A D gene is named only where the DNA matches it firmly. The listing skips clone size in some rows; elsewhere it reads once, few, many or a size class.

v_gene: TRBV20-1; j_gene: TRBJ2-3; abundance: NA; d_gene: TRBD2; CDR3nt: TGCACCAGCGGGGCTAGCGGAAGCACAGATACGCAGTATTTT; CDR3aa: CTSGASGSTDTQYF
v_gene: TRBV20-1; j_gene: TRBJ2-5; abundance: few; d_gene: TRBD2; CDR3nt: TGCAGTGCTAGTTATATGAGCGGGAGTAGGGCGCAAGAGACCCAGTACTTC; CDR3aa: CSASYMSGSRAQETQYF
v_gene: TRBV7-9; j_gene: TRBJ1-5; abundance: many; d_gene: TRBD1; CDR3nt: TGTGCCAGCAGCTGGGACAGGGGGCCCCAGCATTTT; CDR3aa: CASSWDRGPQHF
v_gene: TRBV20-1; j_gene: TRBJ1-5; abundance: NA; d_gene: TRBD1; CDR3nt: TGCAGTGCTACGGACAGGGTGCTTGGTCAGCCCCAGCATTTT; CDR3aa: CSATDRVLGQPQHF
v_gene: TRBV20-1; j_gene: TRBJ2-4; abundance: NA; d_gene: TRBD1; CDR3nt: TGCAGTGCACCCAACCGGGACAGGGGGGACATTCAGTACTTC; CDR3aa: CSAPNRDRGDIQYF
v_gene: TRBV7-9; j_gene: TRBJ2-3; abundance: NA; d_gene: TRBD2; CDR3nt: TGTGCCAGCAGCTTGGGCGGGAGGAACACAGATACGCAGTATTTT; CDR3aa: CASSLGGRNTDTQYF
v_gene: TRBV12-3/TRBV12-4; j_gene: TRBJ2-5; abundance: few; d_gene: NA; CDR3nt: TGTGCCAGCAGTTTCACGGGGAGGCAAGAGACCCAGTACTTC; CDR3aa: CASSFTGRQETQYF
v_gene: TRBV6-2/TRBV6-3; j_gene: TRBJ2-2; abundance: few; d_gene: TRBD2; CDR3nt: TGTGCCAGCAGCCCCAGACCGGGGTTAGCGGGAGATGGGACCGGGGAGCTGTTTTTT; CDR3aa: CASSPRPGLAGDGTGELFF
v_gene: TRBV7-7; j_gene: TRBJ1-6; abundance: few; d_gene: NA; CDR3nt: TGTGCCAGCAGCTTTGACATGGATTCACCCCTCCACTTT; CDR3aa: CASSFDMDSPLHF
v_gene: TRBV7-2; j_gene: TRBJ2-2; abundance: few; d_gene: NA; CDR3nt: TGTGCCAGCAGCTTAGCGACGTCAGGGGTGAGCGGGGAGCTGTTTTTT; CDR3aa: CASSLATSGVSGELFF
v_gene: TRBV4-1; j_gene: TRBJ1-2; abundance: NA; d_gene: NA; CDR3nt: TGCGCCAGCAGTCAAGACAGGTGGGGCTATGGCTACACCTTC; CDR3aa: CASSQDRWGYGYTF
v_gene: TRBV15; j_gene: TRBJ1-1; abundance: NA; d_gene: NA; CDR3nt: TGTGCCACCAGCAGAGATCCCCTTCGAGGAACTGAAGCTTTCTTT; CDR3aa: CATSRDPLRGTEAFF
v_gene: TRBV7-6; j_gene: TRBJ1-1; abundance: NA; d_gene: NA; CDR3nt: TGTGCCAGCAGCTTATTTCGGGCGGACACACCCGAAGCTTTCTTT; CDR3aa: CASSLFRADTPEAFF
v_gene: TRBV18; j_gene: TRBJ2-3; abundance: NA; d_gene: NA; CDR3nt: TGTGCCAGCTCACCACCAGGGCGAAGCACAGATACGCAGTATTTT; CDR3aa: CASSPPGRSTDTQYF
v_gene: TRBV24-1; j_gene: TRBJ2-2; abundance: NA; d_gene: NA; CDR3nt: TGTGCCACCAGTGATTTGGCAGGTGCGGTCACCGGGGAGCTGTTTTTT; CDR3aa: CATSDLAGAVTGELFF
v_gene: TRBV10-3; j_gene: TRBJ2-1; abundance: few; d_gene: NA; CDR3nt: TGTGCCATCAGTGAGTCACGGTGGGGACGGAGACCTTACAATGAGCAGTTCTTC; CDR3aa: CAISESRWGRRPYNEQFF
v_gene: TRBV5-1; j_gene: TRBJ2-2; abundance: many; d_gene: TRBD1; CDR3nt: TGCGCCAGCCGGGACAGGAACACCGGGGAGCTGTTTTTT; CDR3aa: CASRDRNTGELFF
v_gene: TRBV12-3/TRBV12-4; j_gene: TRBJ2-1; abundance: NA; d_gene: TRBD2; CDR3nt: TGTGCCAGCAGGCCTCGACTAGCCCCTGCGGTTATTGAGCAGTTCTTC; CDR3aa: CASRPRLAPAVIEQFF
v_gene: TRBV3-1; j_gene: TRBJ2-5; abundance: NA; d_gene: NA; CDR3nt: TGTGCCAGCAGCCAAGATGTCCGGGTGACCCAGTACTTC; CDR3aa: CASSQDVRVTQYF
v_gene: TRBV28; j_gene: TRBJ1-2; abundance: once; d_gene: NA; CDR3nt: TGTGCCAGCAGTCGTCAGGGAGGTCACTATGGCTACACCTTC; CDR3aa: CASSRQGGHYGYTF
v_gene: TRBV2; j_gene: TRBJ2-3; abundance: once; d_gene: TRBD1; CDR3nt: TGTGCCAGCAGGGACAGGGGGAATACGCAGTATTTT; CDR3aa: CASRDRGNTQYF
v_gene: TRBV10-3; j_gene: TRBJ1-1; abundance: NA; d_gene: NA; CDR3nt: TGTGCCATCAGTGAGTCTGGTAAAGCTTTCTTT; CDR3aa: CAISESGKAFF
v_gene: TRBV7-2; j_gene: TRBJ2-7; abundance: few; d_gene: NA; CDR3nt: TGTGCCAGCAGCTTCTCTCATGCAACCTCCCTAGGGGAGCAGTACTTC; CDR3aa: CASSFSHATSLGEQYF
v_gene: TRBV10-3; j_gene: TRBJ1-2; abundance: many; d_gene: NA; CDR3nt: TGTGCCATCTCCACGGAAGCTAACTATGGCTACACCTTC; CDR3aa: CAISTEANYGYTF
v_gene: TRBV20-1; j_gene: TRBJ2-1; abundance: few; d_gene: NA; CDR3nt: TGCAGTGCTAACTCACCGGGACTTTTGGCCTACAATGAGCAGTTCTTC; CDR3aa: CSANSPGLLAYNEQFF
v_gene: TRBV20-1; j_gene: TRBJ2-5; abundance: few; d_gene: TRBD2; CDR3nt: TGCAGTGCTCCCATGGCGGGAGGGCCGGAAGAGACCCAGTACTTC; CDR3aa: CSAPMAGGPEETQYF
v_gene: TRBV29-1; j_gene: TRBJ2-7; abundance: NA; d_gene: NA; CDR3nt: TGCAGCGTTGAGGACAGATCCTACGAGCAGTACTTC; CDR3aa: CSVEDRSYEQYF
v_gene: TRBV27; j_gene: TRBJ2-2; abundance: NA; d_gene: TRBD1; CDR3nt: TGTGCCAGCAGTTTCGACAGGGGGCAAAACACCGGGGAGCTGTTTTTT; CDR3aa: CASSFDRGQNTGELFF
v_gene: TRBV24-1; j_gene: TRBJ2-3; abundance: NA; d_gene: NA; CDR3nt: TGTGCCACCAGTGATTCTGCTGGTACAGATACGCAGTATTTT; CDR3aa: CATSDSAGTDTQYF
v_gene: TRBV5-8; j_gene: TRBJ2-2; abundance: many; d_gene: TRBD1; CDR3nt: TGTGCCAGCAGCTTGGGGACAGGGTTCACCGGGGAGCTGTTTTTT; CDR3aa: CASSLGTGFTGELFF
v_gene: TRBV6-5; j_gene: TRBJ2-1; abundance: NA; d_gene: TRBD1; CDR3nt: TGTGCCAGCAGTTTGGGACAGGGGCTAAGCTCCTACAATGAGCAGTTCTTC; CDR3aa: CASSLGQGLSSYNEQFF
v_gene: TRBV6-2/TRBV6-3; j_gene: TRBJ2-1; abundance: few; d_gene: TRBD2; CDR3nt: TGTGCCAGCAGCGGCGGGAGCGCAGATAGGTACAATGAGCAGTTCTTC; CDR3aa: CASSGGSADRYNEQFF
v_gene: TRBV29-1; j_gene: TRBJ2-1; abundance: few; d_gene: TRBD2; CDR3nt: TGCAGCGTTGAACCCGGGACTAGCGGAGAATACAATGAGCAGTTCTTC; CDR3aa: CSVEPGTSGEYNEQFF
v_gene: TRBV3-1; j_gene: TRBJ2-4; abundance: NA; d_gene: NA; CDR3nt: TGTGCCAGCAGCCAAGAAAACGCCAAAAACATTCAGTACTTC; CDR3aa: CASSQENAKNIQYF
v_gene: TRBV27; j_gene: TRBJ1-5; abundance: NA; d_gene: NA; CDR3nt: TGTGCCAGCAGTTTTGTCGGCGGACAGCCCCAGCATTTT; CDR3aa: CASSFVGGQPQHF
v_gene: TRBV7-8; j_gene: TRBJ2-7; abundance: NA; d_gene: NA; CDR3nt: TGTGCCAGCAGCAAAATAGGGACCCCCTACGAGCAGTACTTC; CDR3aa: CASSKIGTPYEQYF
v_gene: TRBV12-3/TRBV12-4; j_gene: TRBJ1-5; abundance: few; d_gene: NA; CDR3nt: TGTGCCAGCACCCTTCTGGGGGAGCTTCAGCCCCAGCATTTT; CDR3aa: CASTLLGELQPQHF
v_gene: TRBV5-1; j_gene: TRBJ1-1; abundance: NA; d_gene: NA; CDR3nt: TGCGCCAGCAGCTTCCCGGGGAGCACTGAAGCTTTCTTT; CDR3aa: CASSFPGSTEAFF
v_gene: TRBV2; j_gene: TRBJ2-6; abundance: many; d_gene: NA; CDR3nt: TGTGCCAGCAGTGTTGGCCTATCTGGGGCCAACGTCCTGACTTTC; CDR3aa: CASSVGLSGANVLTF